Each of the 8 T cell receptor beta chains below was sequenced from the same sample in a study of blood T cell repertoires in COVID-19. Using immunoSEQ multiplex PCR, the repertoire was profiled, and TCRdb retains in-frame clones only, with some absent. In the table there are 250,000 to 300,000 clones, less than 90% of which are singletons. Sequencing was done on a sample of peripheral blood. The receptors stem from a woman in her seventies with COVID-19, enrolled during active disease.

The table lists this clone with a few counts. This chain connects TRBV5-5 to TRBJ2-7; 9 nucleotides align to TRBD2. The CDR3 is 14 residues long. V shed 0 bases, J shed 2 bases, and the junction held 0 bases outside the gene matches. Germline CDR1 is SGHKS and CDR2 is YYEKEE (reference sequence). CDR3: CASSLVAGAYEQYF. The CDR3 bases are TGTGCCAGCAGCTTGGTAGCGGGGGCCTACGAGCAGTACTTC. The variable domain in full, completed from reference TRBV5-5 and TRBJ2-7, reads DAGVTQSPTHLIKTRGQQVTLRCSPISGHKSVSWYQQVLGQGPQFIFQYYEKEERGRGNFPDRFSARQFPNYSSELNVNALLLGDSALYLCASSLVAGAYEQYFGPGTRLTVT.

This sequence joins TRBV5-4 and TRBJ1-2; 9 bases are a match to TRBD1. The CDR3 has 16 residues. Germline-derived CDR1 and CDR2 are SGHNT and YYREEE (reference sequence). The trim removed 3 bases at V and 1 base at J, leaving 7 bases unmatched. Here the CDR3 reads CASSSGQGLSNYGYTF. CDR3 in DNA: TGTGCCAGCAGCTCGGGACAGGGTTTAAGTAACTATGGCTACACCTTC.

The genes are TRBV11-2 and TRBJ2-1, with D tentatively TRBD2 (5 bases). The CDR3 extends over 12 amino acids. Per germline, CDR1 SGHAT and CDR2 FQNNGV. V was clipped by 3 bases and J by 10 bases, with 10 bases between them. The CDR3 DNA reads TGTGCCAGCAGCTTCACTAGTCACGAGCAGTTCTTC. Translation: CASSFTSHEQFF.

This chain uses TRBV25-1 with TRBJ2-7; possibly TRBD1 for D (5 bases). Per germline, CDR1 MGHDK and CDR2 SYGVNS. The CDR3 length is 15 residues. The ends were cut back, 4 bases at V and 4 bases at J, with 17 bases in the middle. The CDR3, as DNA: TGTGCCAGCAGTGGAGGACACGGAAGAAGATACGAGCAGTACTTC. It encodes CASSGGHGRRYEQYF.

This clone showed up just a few times. The chain links TRBV3-1 (or the pseudogene TRBV3-2) to TRBJ1-5, with unresolved D. V lost 2 bases to trimming and J lost 3 bases, with 11 bases between them. CDR1 and CDR2 from the germline V gene are LGHDT and YNNKEL (reference sequence). This CDR3 is 15 amino acids long. The CDR3 region is CASSQKEGDNQPQHF. The CDR3 DNA is TGTGCCAGCAGCCAAAAGGAAGGAGACAATCAGCCCCAGCATTTT.

The chain joins TRBV10-3 to TRBJ1-4, with 9 bases matching TRBD1. J gave up 8 bases and V 5 bases, and 9 bases lay outside the gene matches. This CDR3 spans 15 amino acids. Per the germline V gene, CDR1 is ENHRY and CDR2 is SYGVKD. The CDR3: CAISSTTGGFEKLFF. Here the CDR3 DNA reads TGTGCCATCAGTTCAACTACAGGGGGCTTCGAAAAACTGTTTTTT.

The chain is built from TRBV19 and TRBJ1-5; possible D gene TRBD1, 5 bases. Per the germline V gene, CDR1 is LNHDA and CDR2 is SQIVND (reference sequence). V dropped 2 bases and J dropped 2 bases, with 13 bases sitting between them. This CDR3 spans 16 amino acids. For the CDR3, the DNA is TGTGCCAGTAGTATATTGGTGGGGGGAGGCAATCAGCCCCAGCATTTT. It specifies CASSILVGGGNQPQHF.

This clone was counted between two and nine times. V and J are TRBV5-6 and TRBJ1-5; D may be TRBD1 (5 bases). Germline V CDR1 and CDR2: SGHDT, YYEEEE. The CDR3 sequence is 14 residues long. V lost 1 base and J 2 bases, leaving 7 bases between the germline ends. DNA for the CDR3: TGTGCCAGCAGCTTGATACAGGGCAATCAGCCCCAGCATTTT. Residues: CASSLIQGNQPQHF.